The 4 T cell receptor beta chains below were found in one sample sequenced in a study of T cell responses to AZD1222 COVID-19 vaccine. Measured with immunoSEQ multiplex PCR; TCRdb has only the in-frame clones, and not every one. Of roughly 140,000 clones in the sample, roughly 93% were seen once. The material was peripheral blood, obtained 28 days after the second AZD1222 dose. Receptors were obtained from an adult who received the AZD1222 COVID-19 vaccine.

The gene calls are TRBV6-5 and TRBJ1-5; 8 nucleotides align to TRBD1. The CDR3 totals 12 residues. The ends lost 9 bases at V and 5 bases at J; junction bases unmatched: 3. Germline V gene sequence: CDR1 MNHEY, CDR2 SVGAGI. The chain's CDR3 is CASEDRDQPQHF. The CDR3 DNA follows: TGTGCCAGTGAGGACAGGGATCAGCCCCAGCATTTT.

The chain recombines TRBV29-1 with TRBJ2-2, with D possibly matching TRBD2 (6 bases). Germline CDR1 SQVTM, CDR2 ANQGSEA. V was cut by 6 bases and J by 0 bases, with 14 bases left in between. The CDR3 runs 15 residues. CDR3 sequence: CSVVLANTNTGELFF. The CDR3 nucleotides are TGCAGCGTCGTACTAGCAAATACGAACACCGGGGAGCTGTTTTTT.

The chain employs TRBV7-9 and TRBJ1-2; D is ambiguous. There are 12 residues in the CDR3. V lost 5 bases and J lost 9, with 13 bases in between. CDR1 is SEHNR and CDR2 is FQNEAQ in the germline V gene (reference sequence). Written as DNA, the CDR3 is TGTGCCAGCAGCCCAGAGCGGGGTCGCTACACCTTC. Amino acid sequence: CASSPERGRYTF.

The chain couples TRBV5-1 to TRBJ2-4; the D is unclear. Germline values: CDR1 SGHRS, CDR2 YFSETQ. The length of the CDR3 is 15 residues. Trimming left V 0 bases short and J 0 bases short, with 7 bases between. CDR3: CASSLGSEAKNIQYF. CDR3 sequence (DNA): TGCGCCAGCAGCTTGGGGTCGGAAGCCAAAAACATTCAGTACTTC. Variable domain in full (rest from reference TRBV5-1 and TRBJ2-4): KAGVTQTPRYLIKTRGQQVTLSCSPISGHRSVSWYQQTPGQGLQFLFEYFSETQRNKGNFPGRFSGRQFSNSRSEMNVSTLELGDSALYLCASSLGSEAKNIQYFGAGTRLSVL.